This T cell receptor beta chain was observed in a study of lung T cells in sarcoidosis with Löfgren's syndrome. On the study more broadly: Löfgren's syndrome patients were the main repertoire analysis focus. Study findings and constraints: Versus controls, Löfgren's syndrome patients reportedly showed TRAV12-1 and TRBV2 as most expanded. TRAV12-1 preferentially paired with TRBV2, with homologous CDR3s.

This CDR3 comprises 15 residues. V lost 4 bases and J lost 4, with 17 bases in between. Germline CDR1 is SGHRS and CDR2 is YFSETQ. Relative to its sample, this clonotype is medium-sized. The antigen remains unidentified. A single record per CDR3 protein comes from TCRdb applying MiXCR to the reads. The sample has about 2,200 distinct CDR3 sequences; around 21% are singletons. Sequencing was carried out using CD4+ T cells from bronchoalveolar lavage. The chain employs TRBV5-1 and TRBJ1-1; no clear D gene. The TCR originated in a human donor with sarcoidosis (Löfgren's syndrome or another form), or a control subject (not recorded which). CDR3 sequence: CASSTAAKLGTEAFF. In nucleotides, the CDR3 is TGCGCCAGCAGCACGGCTGCAAAACTGGGCACTGAAGCTTTCTTT.